In its sample, the clone carrying this T cell receptor beta chain was seen a few times. These data belong to a study of patients and donors after allogeneic stem cell transplantation. A single record per CDR3 protein comes from TCRdb applying MiXCR to the RT-PCR reads. This repertoire shows 25,000 to 35,000 distinct CDR3 sequences, around 6.8% found once; its top ten account for about 35%. Sequenced material: blood, either unsorted or a sorted T cell fraction (not recorded which). This clonotype was obtained from a human donor who was either an allogeneic HSCT recipient or a stem cell or donor lymphocyte infusion donor (not recorded which). It is not recorded whose cells these are; they may come from a transplant donor.

The CDR3 DNA follows: TGTGCCAGCAGCCAAGTCCTAGCGACCTACAATGAGCAGTTCTTC. It encodes CASSQVLATYNEQFF. The chain carries TRBV3-1 and TRBJ2-1; possible D gene TRBD2, 6 bases. Trimming shortened V by 1 base and J by 2 bases, and 9 bases separated the two germline ends. Germline V CDR1 and CDR2: LGHDT, YNNKEL (reference sequence). CDR3 length: 15 residues.